This TCR beta chain was observed in a study of Ad26.COV2.S vaccination and SARS-CoV-2 variants. About the research overall: Donor had been placed in the Ad26.COV2.S arm of the COV1001 trial.

Treatment defined: about 20 received Ad26.COV2.S at low or high dose, single or two shots; about 5 received placebo; per-sample allocation not given. The samples were gathered on day 63 after the first injection of vaccine or placebo. V lost 1 base and J lost 2, with 11 bases in between. Germline CDR1 is MNHEY and CDR2 is SMNVEV (reference sequence). The CDR3 extends over 15 amino acids. Generated by immunoSEQ multiplex PCR, the TCRdb table keeps only in-frame clones and is missing some. This table holds a few hundred thousand clones, about nine tenths found once. The sequence came from a person aged 18-65 years who received the Ad26.COV2.S COVID-19 vaccine or a placebo. This chain connects TRBV27 to TRBJ2-5, with D unresolved. The specimen was peripheral blood, collected in a trial of Ad26.COV2.S vaccine versus placebo. The CDR3 region has the DNA TGTGCCAGCAGTTTATACCCAGAATCACAAGAGACCCAGTACTTC. Protein product: CASSLYPESQETQYF.